Sequencing of this T cell receptor (beta chain) was carried out in a study of blood T cell repertoires in COVID-19 (dated by TCRdb to the early 2020s). Regarding the research as a whole: The collaborator samples originated in the United States, Italy and Spain and spanned the acute and convalescent phases of COVID-19. The material from the prospective study consisted of cDNA or gDNA derived from T cells, B-cell-depleted T cells, or PBMCs. Subjects who had been exposed to COVID-19, were actively infected with it, or had recovered from it provided the deeply sampled blood TCRbeta repertoires that made up the dataset. A freely available public database, intended as a resource for researchers studying the immune response to SARS-CoV-2, is where the repertoires were released. The samples were drawn from two sources: the first 160 participants of the ongoing ImmuneRACE study, and over 1,000 subjects contributed by 6 global collaborators. The sample metadata nearly always contained a de-identified subject ID, COVID-19 status, age in years and sex. Where HLA class I and class II types were available, the types were taken from metadata supplied by the sample provider, not from assay-based typing.

In Seattle, one collaborating source enrolled patients while the infection was active and tracked those patients longitudinally over the course of disease. Whole blood was collected in K2EDTA tubes by collaborating institutions according to the institutions' own protocols. For TCRbeta analysis, collaborators shipped samples as frozen whole blood, isolated PBMCs, or DNA extracted from either of those sample types. A distance of 9 bases separates the germline ends of V and J, which lose 3 bases and 4 bases respectively. The germline V gene (reference sequence) provides CDR1 SEHNR and CDR2 FQNEAQ. Taken from cysteine to phenylalanine, the CDR3 has 13 residues. This entry keeps only the CDR3 DNA: 39 bases, framed from base 1. Overall study results and their limits: Clinical and demographic metadata were provided uncurated, with the amount varying by source and participant.

This clone was recorded a few times. Its antigen remains unidentified. No base quality values were provided; no much bigger clone lies one nucleotide off. The same CDR3 arises from other DNA sequences in this sample as well. TCRbeta CDR3 regions were amplified from genomic DNA by means of the immunoSEQ Assay, a bias-controlled multiplex PCR. The authors processed their data as follows. Nucleated cell counts per sample were estimated from amplification of reference gene primers within the assay. To quantify the absolute abundance of each unique TCRbeta CDR3 rearrangement, sequence reads were collapsed and filtered. For each sample, productive Simpson clonality was calculated as the square root of Simpson's diversity index over productive rearrangements. TCRdb provides this immuneACCESS table in a form limited to in-frame rearrangements. Some clones are lacking; in checked studies, under half of them reflect an unresolved V gene, and why the rest are absent is not known. V, J and clone size are those of that table, while D and trimming were read from the DNA. For this sample there are some 70,000 clones; 76% appear just once. The top ten constitute under 15% of the sample.

The chain couples TRBV7-9 to TRBJ2-5, and the D gene may be TRBD2, 6 bases matching. The sequence was collected from a man aged 60-69 years with COVID-19, enrolled during active disease. Sample: peripheral blood. CDR3 region: CASSFTGGETQYF. The nucleotides are TGTGCCAGCAGCTTTACCGGGGGAGAGACCCAGTACTTC.